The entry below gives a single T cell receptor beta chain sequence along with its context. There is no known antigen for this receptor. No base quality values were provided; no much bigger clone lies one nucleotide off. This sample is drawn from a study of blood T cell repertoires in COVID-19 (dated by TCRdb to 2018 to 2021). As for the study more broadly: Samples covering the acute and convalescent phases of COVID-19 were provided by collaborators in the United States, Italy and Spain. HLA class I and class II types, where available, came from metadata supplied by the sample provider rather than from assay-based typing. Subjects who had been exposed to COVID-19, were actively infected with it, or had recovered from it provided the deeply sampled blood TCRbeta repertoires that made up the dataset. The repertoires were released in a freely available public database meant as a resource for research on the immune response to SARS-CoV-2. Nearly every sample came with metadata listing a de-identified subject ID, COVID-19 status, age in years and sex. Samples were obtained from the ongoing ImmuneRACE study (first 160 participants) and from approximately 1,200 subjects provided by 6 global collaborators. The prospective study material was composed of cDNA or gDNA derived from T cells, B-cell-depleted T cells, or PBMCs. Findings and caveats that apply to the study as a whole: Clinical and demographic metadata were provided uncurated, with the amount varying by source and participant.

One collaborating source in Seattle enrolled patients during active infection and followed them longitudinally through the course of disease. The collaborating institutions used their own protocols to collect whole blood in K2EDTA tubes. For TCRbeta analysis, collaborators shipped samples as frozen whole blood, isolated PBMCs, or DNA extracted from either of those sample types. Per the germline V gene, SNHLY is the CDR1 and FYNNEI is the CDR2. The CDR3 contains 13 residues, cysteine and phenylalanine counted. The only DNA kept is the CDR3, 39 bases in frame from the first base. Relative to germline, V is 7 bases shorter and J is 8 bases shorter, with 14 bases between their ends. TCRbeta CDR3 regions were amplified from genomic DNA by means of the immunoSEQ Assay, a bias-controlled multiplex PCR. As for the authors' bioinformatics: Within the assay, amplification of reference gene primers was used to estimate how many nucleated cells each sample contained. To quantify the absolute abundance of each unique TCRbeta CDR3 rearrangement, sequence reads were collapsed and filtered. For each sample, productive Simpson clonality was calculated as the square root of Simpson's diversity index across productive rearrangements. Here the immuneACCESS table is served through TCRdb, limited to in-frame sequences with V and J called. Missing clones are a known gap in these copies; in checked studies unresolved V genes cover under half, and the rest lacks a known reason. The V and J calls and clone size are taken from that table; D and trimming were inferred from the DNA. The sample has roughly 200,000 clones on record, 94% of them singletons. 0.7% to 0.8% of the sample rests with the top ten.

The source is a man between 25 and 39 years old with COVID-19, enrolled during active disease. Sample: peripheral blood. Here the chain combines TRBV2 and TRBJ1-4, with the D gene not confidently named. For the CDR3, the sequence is CASKIALVEKLFF. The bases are TGTGCCAGCAAAATAGCTTTAGTAGAAAAACTGTTTTTT.